This T cell receptor beta chain was obtained from a study of CD4 T cells in relation to SARS-CoV-2 and coronaviruses. General observations from the study: According to naive versus memory sequencing, detected responses are memory recall, not newly primed. Pre-pandemic and post-infection samples never came from the same donor.

Clones were read by immunoSEQ multiplex PCR, and TCRdb kept only the in-frame ones, dropping some. There are tens of thousands of clones in the sample; over 75% occur only once, and roughly 3.2% lies in the top ten. This CDR3 has 14 amino acids. Germline lookup yields CDR1 SGHRS and CDR2 YFSETQ. Losses at the gene ends were 1 base for V and 5 bases for J; bases not matched to a gene: 1. About this clone itself: Its cognate antigen is unknown.

The sequence derives from an adult with COVID-19. The rearrangement joins TRBV5-1 to TRBJ2-2; TRBD1 agrees at 8 bases. The sample was memory CD4+ T cells from PBMCs. The CDR3 region has the DNA TGCGCCAGCAGCTTGACAGGGGGGACCGGGGAGCTGTTTTTT. Residues: CASSLTGGTGELFF.